What follows is one T cell receptor beta chain and its context. This clone was counted a few times. Its antigen is not yet known. Base qualities are not provided; no much larger clone lies one nucleotide away. This sample is drawn from a study of blood T cell repertoires in COVID-19 (dated by TCRdb to 2020 to 2021). General notes on the study: The collaborator samples originated in the United States, Italy and Spain and spanned the acute and convalescent phases of COVID-19. The prospective study material was composed of cDNA or gDNA derived from T cells, B-cell-depleted T cells, or PBMCs. The dataset comprised deeply sampled blood TCRbeta repertoires from subjects exposed to, actively infected with, or recovered from COVID-19. The repertoires were released in a freely available public database intended as a resource for research on the immune response to SARS-CoV-2. Samples were obtained from the ongoing ImmuneRACE study (first 160 participants) and from about 1,300 subjects provided by 6 global collaborators. Nearly every sample came with metadata listing a de-identified subject ID, COVID-19 status, age in years and sex. Where available, HLA class I and class II types were taken from metadata supplied by the sample provider and were not determined by assay-based typing. Overall study outcomes, separate from this receptor: Clinical and demographic metadata were provided uncurated, with the amount varying by source and participant.

Whole blood was collected in K2EDTA tubes by collaborating institutions according to the institutions' own protocols. For TCRbeta analysis, collaborators shipped samples as frozen whole blood, isolated PBMCs, or DNA extracted from either of those sample types. As encoded in the germline V gene, CDR1 is SGHDT while CDR2 is YYEEEE. From the cysteine up to the phenylalanine, the CDR3 has a length of 17 residues. The read is trimmed to its CDR3 DNA, 51 bases read in frame from base 1. V is pared back by 0 bases and J by 1 base, with 16 bases lying between the germline termini. TCRbeta CDR3 regions were amplified from genomic DNA using the immunoSEQ Assay, a bias-controlled multiplex PCR. Processing in the source paper ran as follows. The number of nucleated cells in each sample was estimated by amplification of reference gene primers within the assay. To quantify the absolute abundance of each unique TCRbeta CDR3 rearrangement, sequence reads were collapsed and filtered. For each sample, productive Simpson clonality was calculated as the square root of Simpson's diversity index over productive rearrangements. TCRdb took over this immuneACCESS table, retaining in-frame rearrangements with V and J assigned. Such tables are incomplete; in checked studies, under half of the missing clones stem from an unresolved V gene, and the remainder is unexplained. Clonal size and the V and J genes are those of that table, whereas D and trimming came from the DNA. This sample has tens of thousands of clones in its table, and roughly three quarters of those were observed once. Roughly 16% of the sample is held by the ten biggest clonotypes.

Source material: peripheral blood. The rearranged segments are TRBV5-6 and TRBJ1-2; the D gene is possibly TRBD1, with 5 bases matching. This TCR derives from an elderly man with active or convalescent COVID-19. The nucleotides read TGTGCCAGCAGCTTGGCGAATAGTGGGGCTATTAACTATGGCTACACCTTC. It encodes CASSLANSGAINYGYTF. The CDR3 plus the reference TRBV5-6 and TRBJ1-2 genes for the other parts give the full variable domain: DAGVTQSPTHLIKTRGQQVTLRCSPKSGHDTVSWYQQALGQGPQFIFQYYEEEERQRGNFPDRFSGHQFPNYSSELNVNALLLGDSALYLCASSLANSGAINYGYTFGSGTRLTVV.